This T cell receptor (beta chain) was sequenced in a study of shared clonotypes between healthy human individuals. Concerning this clone itself: Its antigen remains unidentified.

TCRdb's table, derived via immunoSEQ multiplex PCR, lists solely in-frame clones and lacks some. This table holds more than 500,000 clones, approximately 95% found once. The CDR3 is made up of 15 amino acids. The junction had 8 bases not matched to a gene; V was cut back by 1 base and J by 6 bases. CDR1 is MNHEY, CDR2 SMNVEV, per germline (reference sequence). Study results and caveats: Sampling covered nothing but blood. Tissue TCR repertoires likely differ from those found in blood. Clonotype sharing among donors, it was expected, would be affected by sequencing depth. Generally, estimated richness proved larger in naive subsets than it did in memory subsets. Sharing across four donors was highest in naive CD4 (roughly 5%) and lowest in memory CD8 (around 0.4%).

CD45RO negativity and positive selection for CCR7 defined naive CD8 cells, a population that excluded terminally differentiated effector memory CD45RA+ cells. This receptor was identified in a woman in her 30s in good health. The chain links TRBV27 to TRBJ1-2; TRBD1 matches 7 bases. Sequencing was done on a sample of naive CD8+ T cells sorted from blood. CDR3 nucleotide sequence: TGTGCCAGCAGTTTATTAGGGGCAGGGGGGGATGGCTACACCTTC. Protein: CASSLLGAGGDGYTF.